A single sample is the source of the 28 T cell receptor beta chains below, sequenced in a study of blood T cells in healthy people across ages (dated by TCRdb to the mid-2010s). The protocol used for the library was 5' RACE. The reads were generated on an Illumina HiSeq 2500. A second PCR of about 6 to 12 cycles was run with a J-beta primer mix and a sample-barcoded 5' primer. In-frame beta chains were kept once TCRdb had trimmed the public reads at Q25 with fastp and called clones with MiXCR. CDR3 protein duplicates are merged, each entry listing the most common genes and DNA. The sample table contains 650,000 to 900,000 distinct CDR3 sequences; only one count was recorded for under 80% of them. The ten top clones hold 28% of the sample. The sample was blood. These receptors came from a man between 25 and 39 years old in good health.

This clonotype has a single count. V is TRBV29-1 and J is TRBJ2-7, with D perhaps TRBD1 (6 bases). Germline loops: CDR1 SQVTM, CDR2 ANQGSEA. V was clipped by 6 bases and J by 0 bases, with 15 bases between them. CDR3 length: 14 amino acids. The CDR3 DNA reads TGCAGCGTGGAATCGGGCAGGGGCTCCTACGAGCAGTACTTC. Translating gives CSVESGRGSYEQYF.

The V gene is TRBV6-5, the J gene TRBJ1-2; possibly TRBD1 for D (6 bases). There are 15 residues in the CDR3. The germline V gene has CDR1 MNHEY and CDR2 SVGAGI. Trimming stripped 6 bases from V and 4 bases from J, with 18 bases between. The chain's CDR3 is CASSRGGRGFYGYTF. The CDR3 nucleotides read TGTGCCAGCAGCCGGGGGGGGCGCGGATTCTATGGCTACACCTTC.

In the case of this clonotype: The junction departs from germline at one end; a sequencing error may be responsible. Here the CDR3 reads CAGSVTGILYTF. CDR3 sequence (DNA): TGTGCCGGGAGTGTTACCGGAATACTCTACACCTTC. The chain recombines TRBV30 with TRBJ1-2; no reliable D call. CDR3 length equals 12 residues. The germline gives CDR1 GTSNPN, CDR2 SVGIG (reference sequence). Drawing the rest from reference TRBV30 and TRBJ1-2, the complete variable domain is SQTIHQWPATLVQPVGSPLSLECTVEGTSNPNLYWYRQAAGRGLQLLFYSVGIGQISSEVPQNLSASRPQDRQFILSSKKLLLSDSGFYLCAGSVTGILYTFGSGTRLTVV.

The chain couples TRBV9 to TRBJ1-3; TRBD1 is a possible D gene (6 bases). With 3 bases removed from V and 0 bases from J, the gap between germline ends came to 7 bases. This CDR3 spans 14 amino acids. Germline CDR1 is SGDLS and CDR2 is YYNGEE. In DNA form, the CDR3 reads TGTGCCAGCAGCGGGACAGTCTCTGGAAACACCATATATTTT. As protein: CASSGTVSGNTIYF.

The chain joins TRBV4-3 to TRBJ2-1; 9 nucleotides agree with TRBD1. Germline trimming cut 0 bases from V and 7 bases from J; bases unmatched to any gene: 10. There are 17 residues in the CDR3. Germline V lookup: CDR1 LGHNA, CDR2 YSLEER. For the CDR3, the DNA is TGCGCCAGCAGCCAAGATGGAGAGGGACAGGGTAATAATGAGCAGTTCTTC. It codes for CASSQDGEGQGNNEQFF.

The rearrangement links TRBV18 to TRBJ1-4; maybe TRBD1 (5 bases). There are 13 residues in the CDR3. Trimming shortened V by 3 bases and J by 8 bases, and 10 bases separated the two germline ends. The germline CDR1 and CDR2 sequences are KGHSH and LQKENI. The CDR3 is CASSPPGPEKLFF. The CDR3 DNA follows: TGTGCCAGCTCACCGCCAGGGCCCGAAAAACTGTTTTTT.

J is TRBJ1-4 and V is TRBV5-4; D is perhaps TRBD1 (5 bases). CDR1 SGHNT and CDR2 YYREEE come from the germline V gene (reference sequence). The CDR3 is 13 amino acids. Trimming removed 4 bases at V and 6 bases at J, with 10 bases between. The CDR3 reads CASSTVGDEKLFF. The CDR3 DNA follows: TGTGCCAGCAGCACGGTAGGGGATGAAAAACTGTTTTTT.

V usage is TRBV5-1 and J usage is TRBJ2-3; D might be TRBD1 (6 bases). Germline CDR1 SGHRS, CDR2 YFSETQ. CDR3 length equals 16 residues. The V end lost 4 bases, the J end lost 2 bases, and 17 bases lay between the germline ends. CDR3 DNA sequence: TGCGCCAGCAGCCTAGCAGGGGTTGGGTTCACAGATACGCAGTATTTT. Translated, it gives CASSLAGVGFTDTQYF.

The chain recombines TRBV4-2 with TRBJ1-5; D perhaps matches TRBD1 (5 bases). The CDR3 runs to 15 residues. Germline V gene sequence: CDR1 LGHNA, CDR2 YNFKEQ. Trimming removed 0 bases at V and 5 bases at J, with 11 bases between. The CDR3 coding sequence is TGTGCCAGCAGCCAAGAATGGCAGGGCGATCAGCCCCAGCATTTT. Translation gives CASSQEWQGDQPQHF.

The V and J genes are TRBV20-1 and TRBJ2-7; possible D gene TRBD2, 5 bases. CDR3 length: 13 amino acids. Germline-derived CDR1 and CDR2 are DFQATT and SNEGSKA (reference sequence). Trimming took off 3 bases at V and 2 bases at J, with 11 bases between the two ends. CDR3 DNA: TGCAGTGCTAGGGGAGCAGAGACCTACGAGCAGTACTTC. Protein sequence: CSARGAETYEQYF.

In its sample, this clonotype was seen a few times. The rearrangement links TRBV10-3 to TRBJ2-5, with TRBD1 matching 9 bases. CDR3 size: 14 residues. The V gene end was trimmed by 6 bases and the J gene end by 2 bases; junction bases not matched to a gene: 4. CDR1 is ENHRY, CDR2 SYGVKD, per germline. CDR3 loop: CAISAGQGQETQYF. The CDR3 region has the DNA TGTGCCATCAGCGCCGGACAGGGGCAAGAGACCCAGTACTTC.

This clonotype has a handful of counts. CDR3 nucleotide sequence: TGCAGCGTCACCGGGACAGGGGCGACAATAGCCAAAAACATTCAGTACTTC. It encodes CSVTGTGATIAKNIQYF. The J gene is TRBJ2-4, the V gene TRBV29-1, with 10 bases matching TRBD1. Germline trimming cut 6 bases from V and 0 bases from J; bases unmatched to any gene: 11. The CDR3 runs to 17 residues. Germline-derived CDR1 and CDR2 are SQVTM and ANQGSEA. The entire variable domain, with the rest obtained from reference TRBV29-1 and TRBJ2-4, is as follows: SAVISQKPSRDICQRGTSLTIQCQVDSQVTMMFWYRQQPGQSLTLIATANQGSEATYESGFVIDKFPISRPNLTFSTLTVSNMSPEDSSIYLCSVTGTGATIAKNIQYFGAGTRLSVL.

The chain links TRBV29-1 to TRBJ2-7; D is unresolved. CDR1 is SQVTM and CDR2 is ANQGSEA in the germline V gene. The CDR3 runs 11 residues. Trimming cost V 7 bases and J 6 bases, with 13 bases left between them. The CDR3 loop reads CSGEQRSEQYF. CDR3 bases: TGCAGCGGCGAACAGAGGTCCGAGCAGTACTTC.

This chain links TRBV18 with TRBJ2-1; TRBD2 might be the D (7 bases). The CDR3 sequence is 18 residues long. Germline V lookup: CDR1 KGHSH, CDR2 LQKENI. Trimming cost V 0 bases and J 0 bases, with 15 bases left between them. The DNA of the CDR3 is TGTGCCAGCTCACCACCCTTGGGTGGGGGGGCCTCCTACAATGAGCAGTTCTTC. It is translated as CASSPPLGGGASYNEQFF.

The chain links TRBV20-1 to TRBJ2-3; D uncertain. Germline lookup yields CDR1 DFQATT and CDR2 SNEGSKA (reference sequence). The CDR3 sequence is 14 residues long. The V gene lost 0 bases and the J gene lost 2 bases, with 9 bases spanning the gap. CDR3 protein: CSAREGSTTDTQYF. CDR3 coding DNA: TGCAGTGCTAGAGAAGGTTCAACCACAGATACGCAGTATTTT.

The chain joins TRBV4-3 to TRBJ2-1, with D perhaps matching TRBD1 or TRBD2 (6 bases each). Germline CDR1 and CDR2: LGHNA and YSLEER. Trimming took 0 bases from V and 5 from J, leaving 8 bases between them. The CDR3 runs to 14 residues. CDR3 sequence (DNA): TGCGCCAGCAGCCAAGATAGGGGGGACAATGAGCAGTTCTTC. It is translated as CASSQDRGDNEQFF.

This clonotype showed up just once. The V call is TRBV20-1, the J call TRBJ2-3; 11 positions agree with TRBD1. The V segment lost 1 base and the J segment 5 bases; nucleotides outside the gene matches: 5. CDR1 is DFQATT, CDR2 SNEGSKA, per germline (reference sequence). The CDR3 loop spans 15 amino acids. The CDR3 DNA is TGCAGTGCTAGAGCCCGGACAGGGGGCTTAGATACGCAGTATTTT. Translating it yields CSARARTGGLDTQYF.

V and J are TRBV5-6 and TRBJ2-1, with D perhaps matching TRBD2 (7 bases). CDR3 length: 16 amino acids. Germline V lookup: CDR1 SGHDT, CDR2 YYEEEE. The V and J ends lost 0 bases and 5 bases respectively, with 15 bases between them. As DNA, the CDR3 is TGTGCCAGCAGCTTGGGCGGGGGCCTCCACGACAATGAGCAGTTCTTC. Its protein product is CASSLGGGLHDNEQFF.

This chain links TRBV20-1 with TRBJ2-7, with D hard to call. Trimming took 1 base from V and 3 from J, leaving 7 bases between them. The CDR3 runs to 12 residues. Per the germline V gene, CDR1 is DFQATT and CDR2 is SNEGSKA (reference sequence). CDR3 loop: CSARVSFYEQYF. CDR3 in DNA: TGCAGTGCTAGAGTCAGTTTCTACGAGCAGTACTTC.

The sample holds a few counts of this clonotype. V usage is TRBV2 and J usage is TRBJ2-1, with 9 nucleotides matching TRBD1. With V trimmed by 2 bases and J by 6 bases, 5 bases remained unmatched. Germline V gene data show CDR1 as SNHLY and CDR2 as FYNNEI. This CDR3 is built from 15 residues. The CDR3 reads CASSETGGPGNEQFF. The DNA of the CDR3 is TGTGCCAGCAGTGAAACAGGGGGCCCGGGCAATGAGCAGTTCTTC.

This clonotype was counted between two and nine times. The rearrangement uses TRBV7-9 and TRBJ2-7; TRBD1 agrees at 10 bases. The CDR3 covers 14 residues. V was clipped by 4 bases and J by 3 bases; unmatched bases: 3. CDR1 SEHNR and CDR2 FQNEAQ come from the germline V gene (reference sequence). The CDR3 reads CASSSTGGRYEQYF. The CDR3 DNA reads as TGTGCCAGCAGCTCGACAGGGGGCCGCTACGAGCAGTACTTC.

This clonotype was seen a few times. The chain recombines TRBV2 with TRBJ2-1; the D is unclear. The CDR3 is made up of 12 amino acids. V lost 4 bases, J lost 7 bases, and 8 bases lay in between. Germline-derived CDR1 and CDR2 are SNHLY and FYNNEI. The CDR3: CASSAIRNEQFF. The CDR3 bases are TGTGCCAGCAGTGCAATCAGGAATGAGCAGTTCTTC.

V usage is TRBV3-1 and J usage is TRBJ2-5, with 8 bases fitting TRBD1. The germline V gene has CDR1 LGHDT and CDR2 YNNKEL (reference sequence). V was clipped by 4 bases and J by 1 base; unmatched bases: 17. This CDR3 spans 19 amino acids. The CDR3 loop reads CASSRSILLPGQVQETQYF. CDR3 sequence (DNA): TGTGCCAGCAGCCGATCTATACTCCTCCCGGGACAGGTCCAAGAGACCCAGTACTTC.

The chain uses TRBV13 and TRBJ2-3; D uncertain. Trimming left V 2 bases short and J 6 bases short, with 12 bases between. The CDR3 contains 14 residues. Germline loops: CDR1 PRHDT, CDR2 FYEKMQ (reference sequence). CDR3 region: CASSLSRFLDTQYF. The CDR3 nucleotides read TGTGCCAGCAGCTTAAGCAGGTTCCTTGATACGCAGTATTTT.

The table lists this clonotype with a few counts. The chain uses TRBV6-2 or TRBV6-3 and TRBJ1-1; TRBD1 matches 11 bases. The CDR3 spans 19 residues. V shed 5 bases and J 3 bases; nucleotides not matched to a gene: 17. Germline V CDR1 and CDR2: MNHEY, SVGEGT. As DNA, the CDR3 is TGTGCCAGCAGTACCCATCCCGGACAGGGGGCGCGAGGGTACACTGAAGCTTTCTTT. This translates into CASSTHPGQGARGYTEAFF.

The chain couples TRBV5-6 to TRBJ2-6; maybe TRBD2 (7 bases). Germline-derived CDR1 and CDR2 are SGHDT and YYEEEE. Trimming removed 1 base from V and 8 bases from J, with 19 bases in between. This CDR3 contains 17 residues. CDR3 coding DNA: TGTGCCAGCAGCTTGCGGGCGGGGGCCCTCTGGACCAACGTCCTGACTTTC. Its protein is CASSLRAGALWTNVLTF.

The V gene is TRBV29-1, the J gene TRBJ2-1; 8 bases are shared with TRBD2. The CDR3 is 14 amino acids. The ends lost 7 bases at V and 8 bases at J; junction bases unmatched: 13. The germline gives CDR1 SQVTM, CDR2 ANQGSEA. The CDR3 reads CSGLGGVGADEQFF. The CDR3 DNA reads as TGCAGCGGTCTCGGGGGGGTAGGAGCCGATGAGCAGTTCTTC.

J is TRBJ2-1 and V is TRBV7-2, with unresolved D. Germline-derived CDR1 and CDR2 are SGHTA and FQGNSA. CDR3 length: 11 residues. The V and J ends lost 2 bases and 8 bases respectively, with 4 bases between them. CDR3 in DNA: TGTGCCAGCAGCTTACATGATGAGCAGTTCTTC. It encodes CASSLHDEQFF. Filled out from reference TRBV7-2 and TRBJ2-1, the complete variable domain reads GAGVSQSPSNKVTEKGKDVELRCDPISGHTALYWYRQSLGQGLEFLIYFQGNSAPDKSGLPSDRFSAERTGGSVSTLTIQRTQQEDSAVYLCASSLHDEQFFGPGTRLTVL.